A single sample gave rise to the 20 T cell receptor beta chains below, sequenced in a study of OX40 agonist ivuxolimab in advanced cancers. Libraries were prepared through the immunoSEQ multiplex PCR assay. This is the immuneACCESS table as TCRdb keeps it, with only in-frame sequences that have V and J called. A part of the clones is gone; compared with another copy, unresolved V genes explain less than half, and the rest is unexplained. The sample profile shows tens of thousands of clones; more than 75% of them were found once. Clones ranked in the top ten supply 4.4% of the sample. The sequenced sample was CD4+ or CD8+ T cells sorted from blood, obtained in a trial of the OX40 agonist ivuxolimab. These receptor sequences come from an adult with an advanced solid tumor such as melanoma, head and neck, liver or kidney cancer.

This clone was detected only once. This chain joins TRBV6-5 and TRBJ1-2; no definite D call. CDR1 and CDR2 from the germline V gene are MNHEY and SVGAGI. V lost 7 bases, J lost 2 bases, and 14 bases lay in between. CDR3 size: 14 residues. CDR3 sequence: CASTFAGSNYGYTF. In DNA form, the CDR3 reads TGTGCCAGCACTTTCGCGGGGTCGAACTATGGCTACACCTTC.

The genes are TRBV19 and TRBJ2-1, with 10 bases matching TRBD2. The CDR3 extends over 16 amino acids. The V gene's germline CDR1 is LNHDA and CDR2 SQIVND (reference sequence). The V gene end was trimmed by 4 bases and the J gene end by 6 bases; junction bases not matched to a gene: 9. The CDR3 sequence: CASSRRAGGFTNEQFF. Here the CDR3 DNA reads TGTGCCAGTAGTAGACGAGCGGGAGGGTTTACCAATGAGCAGTTCTTC.

This clone occurred a few times. The chain combines TRBV4-3 with TRBJ1-6; D is unresolved. Germline V gives CDR1 LGHNA, CDR2 YSLEER. The CDR3 totals 16 residues. Trimming removed 1 base at V and 5 bases at J, with 12 bases between. The CDR3 is CASSQARSRHNSPLHF. The DNA of the CDR3 is TGCGCCAGCAGCCAAGCCAGGAGCCGTCATAATTCACCCCTCCACTTT.

V usage is TRBV10-3 and J usage is TRBJ1-1, with D perhaps TRBD1 (6 bases). Germline CDR1 and CDR2: ENHRY and SYGVKD. CDR3 length: 14 residues. With 6 bases removed from V and 5 bases from J, the gap between germline ends came to 16 bases. In DNA, the CDR3 is TGTGCCATCAGCCTAACAGGGAGGAGGACTGAAGCTTTCTTT. Translated: CAISLTGRRTEAFF.

The chain joins TRBV6-1 to TRBJ1-1, with D maybe TRBD1 (6 bases). Trimming cost V 8 bases and J 1 base, with 8 bases left between them. The length of the CDR3 is 12 residues. Looked up from germline, CDR1 is MNHNS and CDR2 is SASEGT. The CDR3 nucleotides are TGTGCCAGCCAGGGGTGGAACACTGAAGCTTTCTTT. Translating gives CASQGWNTEAFF.

V is TRBV5-6 and J is TRBJ2-3; 7 positions agree with TRBD2. Unmatched junction bases numbered 4, after V lost 2 bases and J lost 1 base. The germline V gene encodes CDR1 SGHDT and CDR2 YYEEEE. The CDR3 spans 15 residues. The CDR3 bases are TGTGCCAGCAGCTTTCTCGCGGGAGGCACAGATACGCAGTATTTT. This gives the protein CASSFLAGGTDTQYF.

The J gene is TRBJ2-7, the V gene TRBV6-5; D is possibly TRBD1 (6 bases). This CDR3 is 14 amino acids long. CDR1 and CDR2 from the germline V gene are MNHEY and SVGAGI. V dropped 6 bases and J dropped 3 bases, with 15 bases sitting between them. CDR3 DNA: TGTGCCAGCAGGAGAAGACAGGCCCTCTACGAGCAGTACTTC. Translation: CASRRRQALYEQYF.

The V and J genes are TRBV4-1 and TRBJ1-2; 8 bases agree with TRBD1. The V gene's germline CDR1 is MGHRA and CDR2 YSYEKL. V trimming: 6 bases; J trimming: 2 bases; junction bases outside the gene matches: 11. This CDR3 region has 16 residues. The CDR3 here is CASSRPRQGRNYGYTF. The DNA for the CDR3 is TGCGCCAGCAGTCGGCCCCGACAGGGGAGGAACTATGGCTACACCTTC.

This clone was found once. This chain joins TRBV7-2 and TRBJ2-3; 14 bases map to TRBD2. Per germline, CDR1 SGHTA and CDR2 FQGNSA. CDR3 length: 15 residues. V was pared by 6 bases and J by 2 bases, with 1 base of the junction left unmatched. Here the CDR3 DNA reads TGTGCCAGCAGGGGACTAGCGGGGGCCACAGATACGCAGTATTTT. Protein: CASRGLAGATDTQYF.

The V gene is TRBV27, the J gene TRBJ2-7; no reliable D call. V lost 7 bases and J 0 bases, leaving 13 bases between the germline ends. Germline CDR1 MNHEY, CDR2 SMNVEV (reference sequence). The CDR3 covers 14 residues. The CDR3 sequence: CASNHAMDSYEQYF. The CDR3 coding sequence is TGTGCCAGCAATCACGCCATGGACTCCTACGAGCAGTACTTC.

The chain couples TRBV5-1 to TRBJ2-3, with D hard to call. V shed 0 bases and J shed 2 bases, with 10 bases lying between them. CDR3 length: 15 amino acids. The germline V gene has CDR1 SGHRS and CDR2 YFSETQ. CDR3: CASSLAQRSTDTQYF. The CDR3 DNA reads as TGCGCCAGCAGCTTGGCCCAAAGATCCACAGATACGCAGTATTTT.

This chain joins TRBV4-3 and TRBJ2-1, with a tentative D call TRBD2 (7 bases). This CDR3 is 16 amino acids long. Trimming removed 4 bases from V and 8 bases from J, with 21 bases in between. Germline assignment: CDR1 LGHNA and CDR2 YSLEER. CDR3 region: CASSREGRGAVDEQFF. The CDR3 nucleotides read TGCGCCAGCAGCCGCGAGGGGAGGGGGGCCGTGGATGAGCAGTTCTTC.

The genes are TRBV5-4 and TRBJ2-6; 16 bases agree with TRBD2. V was clipped by 4 bases and J by 4 bases; unmatched bases: 5. This CDR3 spans 18 amino acids. Germline loops: CDR1 SGHNT, CDR2 YYREEE (reference sequence). The CDR3 DNA sequence: TGTGCCAGCAGCCGGGGACTAGCGGGGGGGCTCGGGGCCAACGTCCTGACTTTC. Its translation: CASSRGLAGGLGANVLTF.

A few counts support this clone. V usage is TRBV27 and J usage is TRBJ2-5; 11 bases fit TRBD2. Germline V gene data show CDR1 as MNHEY and CDR2 as SMNVEV (reference sequence). This CDR3 is built from 16 residues. After removal of 6 bases from V and 4 bases from J, the junction contained 10 bases not matched to a gene. As DNA, the CDR3 is TGTGCCAGCAGCCCTCTTAGCGGGAGGGGAGGAGAGACCCAGTACTTC. It specifies CASSPLSGRGGETQYF.

The J gene is TRBJ2-1, the V gene TRBV5-5; 7 bases map to TRBD1. The CDR3 loop spans 15 amino acids. J gave up 3 bases and V 0 bases, and 3 bases lay outside the gene matches. Looked up from germline, CDR1 is SGHKS and CDR2 is YYEKEE (reference sequence). This CDR3 is CASSLGDRRYNEQFF. The CDR3 coding sequence is TGTGCCAGCAGCTTGGGGGACAGACGCTACAATGAGCAGTTCTTC.

V and J are TRBV28 and TRBJ1-2; the match to TRBD1 covers 9 bases. V was clipped by 7 bases and J by 6 bases; unmatched bases: 9. Germline V gene lookup returns CDR1 MDHEN and CDR2 SYDVKM. The length of the CDR3 is 14 residues. The CDR3 coding sequence is TGTGCCAGCACCAATGGACAGGGGTATGATGGCTACACCTTC. Its protein is CASTNGQGYDGYTF.

This clone was picked up a small number of times. The chain uses TRBV28 and TRBJ2-7; 7 bases match TRBD1. V gave up 8 bases and J gave up 5 bases; unmatched junction bases: 12. The CDR3 covers 14 residues. The germline CDR1 and CDR2 sequences are MDHEN and SYDVKM. The CDR3 DNA reads TGTGCCAGCTCCATGGGACAGTCATCGGACGAGCAGTACTTC. Translation: CASSMGQSSDEQYF.

The chain recombines TRBV21-1 with TRBJ1-1; whether TRBD1, the table's D call, matches the DNA was not checked. TRBV21-1 is marked as a pseudogene. CDR3 size: 14 residues. CDR3 nucleotides: TGTGCCAGCAGCGCCTGGGACAGCCACACTGAAGCTTTCTTT. Translated, it gives CASSAWDSHTEAFF.

This clone was observed once. This CDR3 is CASSLGLAGPRDTQYF. CDR3 nucleotides: TGTGCCAGCAGCTTAGGACTAGCGGGGCCCCGGGATACGCAGTATTTT. The chain uses TRBV7-2 and TRBJ2-3, with TRBD2 identical over 11 bases. CDR1 is SGHTA and CDR2 is FQGNSA in the germline V gene. With V trimmed by 1 base and J by 6 bases, 6 bases remained unmatched. The CDR3 is 16 amino acids.

This chain links TRBV10-3 with TRBJ2-3; 7 nucleotides align to TRBD2. Germline trimming cut 3 bases from V and 1 base from J; bases unmatched to any gene: 4. Looked up from germline, CDR1 is ENHRY and CDR2 is SYGVKD. CDR3 length: 15 residues. CDR3 amino acids: CAISDGGRGTDTQYF. CDR3 DNA: TGTGCCATCAGTGATGGGGGGAGGGGCACAGATACGCAGTATTTT.